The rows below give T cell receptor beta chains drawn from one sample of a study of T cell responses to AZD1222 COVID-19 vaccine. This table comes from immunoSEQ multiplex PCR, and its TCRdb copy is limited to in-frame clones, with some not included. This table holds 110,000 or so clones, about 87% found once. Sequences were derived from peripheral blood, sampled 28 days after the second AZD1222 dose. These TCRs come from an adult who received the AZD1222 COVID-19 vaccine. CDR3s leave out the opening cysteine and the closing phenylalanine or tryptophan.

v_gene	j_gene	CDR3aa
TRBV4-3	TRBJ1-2	ASSQDLQGGNYGYT
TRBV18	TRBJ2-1	ASSPRSGGYNEQF
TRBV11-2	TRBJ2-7	ASSLDLSASYEQY
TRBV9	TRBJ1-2	ASSVVPAGGQANYGYT
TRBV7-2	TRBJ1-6	ASSVGTGGDSPLH
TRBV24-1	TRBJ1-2	ATSDLWDGYT
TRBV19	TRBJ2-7	ASSARTVGGQY
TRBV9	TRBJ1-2	ASSVGPTPYRVENGYT
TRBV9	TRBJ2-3	ASSDLAGGPSDTQY
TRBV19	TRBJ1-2	ASKQGAQRGYT
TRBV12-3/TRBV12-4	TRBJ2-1	ASSIHEQF
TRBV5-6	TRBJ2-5	ASSHPLKGLRKETQY
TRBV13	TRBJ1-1	ASSLGQGNTEAF
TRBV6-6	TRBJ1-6	ASSYGDSPLH
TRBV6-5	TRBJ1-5	ASSRTLGVGQPQH
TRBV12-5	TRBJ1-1	ASGLVLNRVNAEAF
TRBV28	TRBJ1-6	ASIPVGSYNSPLH
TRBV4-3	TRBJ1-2	ASSQDRREPNYGYT
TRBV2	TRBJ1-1	ASRKGTNTEAF
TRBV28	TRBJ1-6	ASTLSSLNSPLH
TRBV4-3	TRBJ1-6	ASSPTRSTYYNPPLH
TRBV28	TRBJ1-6	ASSRTGEGSPLH
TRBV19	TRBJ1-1	ASRENTEAF
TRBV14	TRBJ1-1	ASSQQPGQGAEAF
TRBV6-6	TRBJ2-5	ASRVRDRPRETQY